This TCR beta chain was recovered during a study of blood T cell repertoires in COVID-19. Germline V gene data show CDR1 as KGHDR and CDR2 as SFDVKD. V lost 10 bases to trimming and J lost 4 bases; unmatched junction nucleotides: 11. CDR3 length equals 15 residues. Here immunoSEQ multiplex PCR was the method, and the copy in TCRdb shows in-frame clones only, minus some. Of about 480,000 clones listed, roughly nine tenths were seen once; the top ten hold 8% to 9.5%. The TCR comes from a woman aged 55-69 years who had recovered from COVID-19. Sample: PBMCs or T cells enriched from blood (not recorded which). The V call is TRBV24-1, the J call TRBJ2-3; TRBD2 aligns across 9 bases. Here the CDR3 reads CATSPLAGGPDTQYF. CDR3 bases: TGTGCCACGTCTCCGCTTGCGGGGGGGCCAGATACGCAGTATTTT.